This T cell receptor (beta chain) was captured in a study of monozygotic twins with inflammatory bowel disease. UMIs incorporating a 6-nucleotide sample barcode were appended by means of template switching. TCRdb re-called the 5' RACE reads and shows each CDR3 protein once, DNA omitted. This sample's table reports about 160,000 distinct CDR3 sequences. In the case of this clonotype: What it recognizes is unknown.

General study findings and limits: Patient-specific immunosuppressive treatments may have made repertoires more variable.

The CDR3 loop spans 17 amino acids. Sequenced input: blood. The chain links TRBV12-3 or TRBV12-4 to TRBJ2-7. The TCR originated in a human donor with ulcerative colitis or Crohn's disease, or a healthy co-twin of an affected twin (not recorded which). This CDR3 is CASSLALSTSRSYEQYF.